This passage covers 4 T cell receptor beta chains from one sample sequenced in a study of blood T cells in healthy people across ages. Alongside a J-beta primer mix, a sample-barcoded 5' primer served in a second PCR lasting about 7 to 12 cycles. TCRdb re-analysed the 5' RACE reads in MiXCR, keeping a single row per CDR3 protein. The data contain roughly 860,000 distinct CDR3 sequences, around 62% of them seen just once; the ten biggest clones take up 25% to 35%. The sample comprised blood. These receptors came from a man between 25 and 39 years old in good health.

CDR3 coding DNA: TGCAGTGCTAGAGATTTGCAGGGGGAGGGCTATGGCTACACCTTC. The encoded protein is CSARDLQGEGYGYTF. V gene TRBV20-1 combines with J gene TRBJ1-2; 7 nucleotides agree with TRBD1. Germline V CDR1 and CDR2: DFQATT, SNEGSKA (reference sequence). This CDR3 has 15 residues. Trimming removed 0 bases from V and 4 bases from J; junction bases left unmatched: 8.

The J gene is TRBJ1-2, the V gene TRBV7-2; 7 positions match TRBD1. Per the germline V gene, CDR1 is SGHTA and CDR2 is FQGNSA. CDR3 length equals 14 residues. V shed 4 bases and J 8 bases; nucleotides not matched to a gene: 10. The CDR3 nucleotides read TGTGCCAGCAGCTGGGCACAGGGGTCGGAAGGCTACACCTTC. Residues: CASSWAQGSEGYTF.

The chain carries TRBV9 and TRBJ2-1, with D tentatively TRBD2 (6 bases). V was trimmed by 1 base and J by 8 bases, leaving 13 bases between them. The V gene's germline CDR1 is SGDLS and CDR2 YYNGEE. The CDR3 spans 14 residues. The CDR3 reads CASSVNQGGDEQFF. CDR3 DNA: TGTGCCAGCAGCGTAAACCAGGGAGGAGATGAGCAGTTCTTC.

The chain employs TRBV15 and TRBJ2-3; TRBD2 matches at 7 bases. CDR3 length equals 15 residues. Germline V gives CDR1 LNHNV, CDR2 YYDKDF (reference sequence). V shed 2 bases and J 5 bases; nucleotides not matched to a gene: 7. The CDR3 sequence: CATSRTRTSIDTQYF. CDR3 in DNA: TGTGCCACCAGCAGAACAAGGACTAGTATAGATACGCAGTATTTT.